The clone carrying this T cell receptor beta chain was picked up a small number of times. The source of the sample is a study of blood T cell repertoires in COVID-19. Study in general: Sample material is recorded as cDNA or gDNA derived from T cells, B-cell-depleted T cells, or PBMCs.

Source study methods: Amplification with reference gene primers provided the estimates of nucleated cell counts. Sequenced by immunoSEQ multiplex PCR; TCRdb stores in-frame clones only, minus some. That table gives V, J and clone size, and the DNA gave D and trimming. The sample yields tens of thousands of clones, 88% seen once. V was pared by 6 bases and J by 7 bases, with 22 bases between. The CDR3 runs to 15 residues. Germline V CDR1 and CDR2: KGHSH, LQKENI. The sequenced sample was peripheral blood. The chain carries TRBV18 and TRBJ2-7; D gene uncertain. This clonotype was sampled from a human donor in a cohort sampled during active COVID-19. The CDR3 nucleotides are TGTGCCAGCTCGCCTTTGGGCACCCCGGTTGAGGAGCAGTACTTC. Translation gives CASSPLGTPVEEQYF.